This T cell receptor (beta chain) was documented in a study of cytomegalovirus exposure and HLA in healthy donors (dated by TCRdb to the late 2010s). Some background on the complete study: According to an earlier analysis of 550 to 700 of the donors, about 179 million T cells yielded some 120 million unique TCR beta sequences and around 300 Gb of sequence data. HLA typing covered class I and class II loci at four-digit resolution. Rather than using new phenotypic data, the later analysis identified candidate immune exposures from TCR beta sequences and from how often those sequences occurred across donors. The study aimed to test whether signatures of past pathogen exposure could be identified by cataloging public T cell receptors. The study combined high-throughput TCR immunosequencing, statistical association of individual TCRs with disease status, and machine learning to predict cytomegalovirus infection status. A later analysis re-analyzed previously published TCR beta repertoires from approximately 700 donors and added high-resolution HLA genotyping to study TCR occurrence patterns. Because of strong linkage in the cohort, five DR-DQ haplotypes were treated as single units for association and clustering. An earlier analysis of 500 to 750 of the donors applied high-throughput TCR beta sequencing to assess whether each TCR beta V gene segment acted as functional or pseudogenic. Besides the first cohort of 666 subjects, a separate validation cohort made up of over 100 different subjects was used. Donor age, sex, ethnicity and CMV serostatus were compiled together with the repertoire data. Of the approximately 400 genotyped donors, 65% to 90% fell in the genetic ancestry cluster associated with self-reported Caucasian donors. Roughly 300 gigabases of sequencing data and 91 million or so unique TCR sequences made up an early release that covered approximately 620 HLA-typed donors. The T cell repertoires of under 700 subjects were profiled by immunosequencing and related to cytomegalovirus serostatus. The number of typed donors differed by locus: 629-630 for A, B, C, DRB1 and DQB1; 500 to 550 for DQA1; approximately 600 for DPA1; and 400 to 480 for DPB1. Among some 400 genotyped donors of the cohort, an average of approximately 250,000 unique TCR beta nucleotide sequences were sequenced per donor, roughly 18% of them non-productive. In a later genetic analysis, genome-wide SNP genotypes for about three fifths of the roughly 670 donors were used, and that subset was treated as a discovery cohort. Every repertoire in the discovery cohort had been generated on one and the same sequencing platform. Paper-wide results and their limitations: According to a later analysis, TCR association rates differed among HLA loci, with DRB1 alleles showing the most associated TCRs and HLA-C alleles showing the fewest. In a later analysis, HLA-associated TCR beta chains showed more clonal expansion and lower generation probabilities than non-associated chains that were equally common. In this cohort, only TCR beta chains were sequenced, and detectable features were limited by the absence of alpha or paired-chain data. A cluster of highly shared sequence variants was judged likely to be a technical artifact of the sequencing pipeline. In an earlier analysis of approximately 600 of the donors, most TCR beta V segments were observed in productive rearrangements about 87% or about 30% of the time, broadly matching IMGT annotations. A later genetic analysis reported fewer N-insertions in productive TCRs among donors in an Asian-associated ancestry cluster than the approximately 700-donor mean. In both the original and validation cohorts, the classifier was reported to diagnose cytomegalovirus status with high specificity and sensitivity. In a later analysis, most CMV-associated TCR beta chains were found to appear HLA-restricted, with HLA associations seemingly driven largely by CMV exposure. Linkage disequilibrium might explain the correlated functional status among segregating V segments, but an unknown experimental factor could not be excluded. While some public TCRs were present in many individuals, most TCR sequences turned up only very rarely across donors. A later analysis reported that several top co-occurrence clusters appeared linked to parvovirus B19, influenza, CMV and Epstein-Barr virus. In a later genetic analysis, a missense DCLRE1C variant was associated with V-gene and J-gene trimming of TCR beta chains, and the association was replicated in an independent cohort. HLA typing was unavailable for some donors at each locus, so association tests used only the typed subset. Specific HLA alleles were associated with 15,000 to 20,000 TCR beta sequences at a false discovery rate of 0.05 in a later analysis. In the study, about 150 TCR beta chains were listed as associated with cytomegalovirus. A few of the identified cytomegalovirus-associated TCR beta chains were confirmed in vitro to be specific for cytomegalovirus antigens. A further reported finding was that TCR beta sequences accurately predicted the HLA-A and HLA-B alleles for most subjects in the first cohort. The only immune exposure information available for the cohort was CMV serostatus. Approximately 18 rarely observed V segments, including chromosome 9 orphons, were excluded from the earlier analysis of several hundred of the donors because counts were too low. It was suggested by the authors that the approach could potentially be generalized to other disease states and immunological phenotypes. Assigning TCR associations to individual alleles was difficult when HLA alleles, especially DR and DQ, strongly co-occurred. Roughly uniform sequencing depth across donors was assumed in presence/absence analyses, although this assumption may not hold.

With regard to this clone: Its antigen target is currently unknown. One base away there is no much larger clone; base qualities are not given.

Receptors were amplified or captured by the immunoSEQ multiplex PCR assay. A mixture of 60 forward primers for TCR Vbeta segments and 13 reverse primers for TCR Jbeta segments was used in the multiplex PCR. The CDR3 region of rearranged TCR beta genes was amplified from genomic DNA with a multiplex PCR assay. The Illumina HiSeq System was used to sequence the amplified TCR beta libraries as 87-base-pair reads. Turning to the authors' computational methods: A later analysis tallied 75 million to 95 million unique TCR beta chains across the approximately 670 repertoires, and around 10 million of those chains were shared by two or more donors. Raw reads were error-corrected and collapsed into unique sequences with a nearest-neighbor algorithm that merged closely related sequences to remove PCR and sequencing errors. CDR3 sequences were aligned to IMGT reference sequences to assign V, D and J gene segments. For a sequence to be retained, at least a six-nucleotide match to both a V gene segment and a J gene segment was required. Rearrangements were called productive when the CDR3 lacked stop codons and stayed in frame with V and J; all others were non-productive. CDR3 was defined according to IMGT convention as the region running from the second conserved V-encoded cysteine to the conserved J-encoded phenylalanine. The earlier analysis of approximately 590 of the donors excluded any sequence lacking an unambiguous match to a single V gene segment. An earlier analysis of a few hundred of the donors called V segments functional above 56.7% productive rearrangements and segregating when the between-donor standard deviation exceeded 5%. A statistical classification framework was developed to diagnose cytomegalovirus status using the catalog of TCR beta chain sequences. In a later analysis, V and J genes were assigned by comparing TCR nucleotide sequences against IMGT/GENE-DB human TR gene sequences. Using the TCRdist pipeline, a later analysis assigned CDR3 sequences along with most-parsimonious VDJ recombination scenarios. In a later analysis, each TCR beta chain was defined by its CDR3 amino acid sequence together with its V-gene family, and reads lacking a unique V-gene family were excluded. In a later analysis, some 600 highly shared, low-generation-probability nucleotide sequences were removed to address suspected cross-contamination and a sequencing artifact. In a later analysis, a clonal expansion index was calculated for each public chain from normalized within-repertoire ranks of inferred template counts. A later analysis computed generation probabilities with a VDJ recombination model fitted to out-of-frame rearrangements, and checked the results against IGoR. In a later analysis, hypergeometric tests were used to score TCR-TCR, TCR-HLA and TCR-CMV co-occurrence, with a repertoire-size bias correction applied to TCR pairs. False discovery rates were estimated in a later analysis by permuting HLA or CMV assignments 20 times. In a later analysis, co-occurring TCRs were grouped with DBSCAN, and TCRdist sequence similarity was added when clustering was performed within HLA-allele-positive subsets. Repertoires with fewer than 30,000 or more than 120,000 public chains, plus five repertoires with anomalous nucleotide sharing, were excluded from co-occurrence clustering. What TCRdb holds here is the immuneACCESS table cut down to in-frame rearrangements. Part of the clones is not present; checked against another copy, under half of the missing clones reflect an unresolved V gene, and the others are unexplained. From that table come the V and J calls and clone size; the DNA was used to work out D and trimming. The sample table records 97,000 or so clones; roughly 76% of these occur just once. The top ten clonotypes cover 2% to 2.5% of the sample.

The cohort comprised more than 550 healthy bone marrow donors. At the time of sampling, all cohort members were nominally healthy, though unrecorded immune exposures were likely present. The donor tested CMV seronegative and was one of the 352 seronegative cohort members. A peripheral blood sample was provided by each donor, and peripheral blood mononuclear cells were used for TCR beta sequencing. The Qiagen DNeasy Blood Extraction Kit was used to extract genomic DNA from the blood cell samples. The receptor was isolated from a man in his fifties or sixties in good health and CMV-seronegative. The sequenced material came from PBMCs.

The CDR3 region reads CASSDRVVEAFF. The DNA is as follows: TGTGCCAGCAGCGACAGGGTGGTTGAAGCTTTCTTT. The chain links TRBV9 with TRBJ1-1; possibly the D gene is TRBD1, per 6 matching bases. Via the germline V gene, CDR1 is SGDLS and CDR2 YYNGEE. The CDR3, cysteine through phenylalanine, is 12 amino acids long. CDR3 DNA only is kept here, 36 bases in frame from base 1. The junction carries 10 bases between V and J, which are trimmed by 3 bases and 7 bases respectively.